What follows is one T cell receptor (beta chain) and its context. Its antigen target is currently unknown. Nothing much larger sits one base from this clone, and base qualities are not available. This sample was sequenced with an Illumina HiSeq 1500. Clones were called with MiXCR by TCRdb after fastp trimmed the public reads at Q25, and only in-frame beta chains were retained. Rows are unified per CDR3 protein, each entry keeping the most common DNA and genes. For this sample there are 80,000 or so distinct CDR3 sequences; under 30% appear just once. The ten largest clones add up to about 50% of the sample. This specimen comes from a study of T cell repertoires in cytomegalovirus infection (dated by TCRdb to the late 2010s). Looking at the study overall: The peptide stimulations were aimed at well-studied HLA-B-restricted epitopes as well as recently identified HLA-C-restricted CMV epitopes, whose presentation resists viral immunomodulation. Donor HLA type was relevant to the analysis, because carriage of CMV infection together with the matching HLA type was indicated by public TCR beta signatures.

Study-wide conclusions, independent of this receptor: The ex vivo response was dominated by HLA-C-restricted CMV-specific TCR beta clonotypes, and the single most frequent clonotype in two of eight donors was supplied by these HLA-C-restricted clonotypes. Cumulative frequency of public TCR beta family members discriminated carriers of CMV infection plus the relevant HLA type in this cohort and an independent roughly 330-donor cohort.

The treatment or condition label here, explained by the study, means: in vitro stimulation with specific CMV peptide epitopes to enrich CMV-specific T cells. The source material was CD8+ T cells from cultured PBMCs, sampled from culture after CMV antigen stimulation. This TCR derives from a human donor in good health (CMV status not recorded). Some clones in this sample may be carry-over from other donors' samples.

CDR3 protein: CASSSGRQFYEQYF. The nucleotides are TGTGCCAGCAGCTCCGGTAGACAGTTTTACGAGCAGTACTTC. The rearranged segments are TRBV9 and TRBJ2-7, and TRBD1 may be the D gene, going by 5 matching bases. CDR1 is given as SGDLS and CDR2 as YYNGEE, both from the germline V gene. From its cysteine to its phenylalanine, the CDR3 spans 14 amino acids. Only the CDR3 DNA is retained, 42 bases long and in frame from the first base. V is cut by 4 bases and J by 4 bases, and the space between the germline ends is 15 bases. This CDR3, with the reference TRBV9 and TRBJ2-7 proteins standing in past its ends, gives the full variable domain DSGVTQTPKHLITATGQRVTLRCSPRSGDLSVYWYQQSLDQGLQFLIQYYNGEERAKGNILERFSAQQFPDLHSELNLSSLELGDSALYFCASSSGRQFYEQYFGPGTRLTVT.